The rows below give T cell receptor beta chains drawn from one sample of a study of T cell repertoires in aging, cancer and after chemotherapy. Each CDR3 protein is one row after TCRdb ran MiXCR on the multiplex PCR reads. The table lists about 8,700 distinct CDR3 sequences, roughly 32% of them singletons. The sequenced sample was blood. Receptors originate from a human donor in good health. Each CDR3 is given with its conserved first and last residue. A D gene is named only where the DNA matches it firmly. Expanded clones get a size class; other rows say once, few or many, or leave the size out.

size,V,D,J,DNA,CDR3
few,TRBV27,-,TRBJ2-7,TGTGCCAGTCGAGATCGGACCCCAGCCTACGAGCAGTACTTC,CASRDRTPAYEQYF
-,TRBV30,TRBD1,TRBJ1-2,TGTGCCTGGAGTGTACAGGGGTACTATGGCTACACCTTC,CAWSVQGYYGYTF
-,TRBV27,-,TRBJ1-2,TGTGCCAGCAGTCCCGGTGCGGCTAACTATGGCTACACCTTC,CASSPGAANYGYTF
few,TRBV20-1,TRBD2,TRBJ2-7,TGCAGTGGGGTGTTAGCGGGAGGGCCGCGGGACGAGCAGTACTTC,CSGVLAGGPRDEQYF
-,TRBV11-2,-,TRBJ2-7,TGTGCCAGCAGCTCCCCGCCGTTTTCTTACGAGCAGTACTTC,CASSSPPFSYEQYF
-,TRBV19,-,TRBJ2-3,TGTGCCAGTAGTTCCCGGGACCAGTATTTT,CASSSRDQYF
-,TRBV12-3/TRBV12-4,TRBD1,TRBJ2-3,TGTGCCAGCAGTCGGGACAGGGGTCAAACAGATACGCAGTATTTT,CASSRDRGQTDTQYF
-,TRBV19,TRBD1,TRBJ1-5,TGTGCCAGTAGCCCGACAGGGCGAATAAGTCAGCACCAGCATTTT,CASSPTGRISQHQHF
-,TRBV14,-,TRBJ2-5,TGTGCCAGCAGCTCTCTCCTGGCGGTAGGACAAGAGACCCAGTACTTC,CASSSLLAVGQETQYF
few,TRBV5-6,TRBD1,TRBJ2-3,TGTGCCAGTGACCCCGGGACAGGGGTAAGGGATACGCAGTATTTT,CASDPGTGVRDTQYF
few,TRBV11-1,TRBD1,TRBJ1-2,TGTGCCAGCAGCCTTCGACAGGGGCTTGGCTACACCTTC,CASSLRQGLGYTF
few,TRBV7-6,-,TRBJ2-2,TGTGCCAGCAGCCAGAGGGCCGCTTCCTCGGGTGGGGAGCTGTTTTTT,CASSQRAASSGGELFF
once,TRBV7-6,-,TRBJ2-5,TGTGCCAGCAGCACTCGGGTGCAAGAGACCCAGTACTTC,CASSTRVQETQYF
few,TRBV7-2,TRBD2,TRBJ2-5,TGTGCCAGCAGCCAGGGGTTTAGCGGGGCGGGTAGGGAGACCCAGTACTTC,CASSQGFSGAGRETQYF
medium-sized,TRBV6-5,-,TRBJ2-2,TGTGCCAGCCGCGGAGGGCCCGGGGAGCTGTTTTTT,CASRGGPGELFF
few,TRBV20-1,-,TRBJ2-1,TGCAGTGCTAGAGGACTACGCAATGAGCAGTTCTTC,CSARGLRNEQFF
few,TRBV28,TRBD1,TRBJ2-3,TGTGCCAGCAGCTCGGGACAGGCGGTCGATACGCAGTATTTT,CASSSGQAVDTQYF
-,TRBV5-1,TRBD1,TRBJ1-6,TGCGCCAGCAGGGTTGGACAGGGGAATTCACCCCTCCACTTT,CASRVGQGNSPLHF
-,TRBV5-5,TRBD1,TRBJ1-2,TGTGCCAGCAGAGGGACAGGATCCTATGGCTACACCTTC,CASRGTGSYGYTF
-,TRBV19,TRBD1,TRBJ2-3,TGTGCCAGTAGACAGGGGGCTTCTGGCACAGATACGCAGTATTTT,CASRQGASGTDTQYF
-,TRBV6-1,-,TRBJ1-1,TGTGCCAGCAGTGAAGTCGGGGGTAGGGCGAGAGTGGACACTGAAGCTTTCTTT,CASSEVGGRARVDTEAFF
-,TRBV13,TRBD1,TRBJ1-4,TGTGCCAGCAGCTTAGCGGCAGGGGGCTATGAAAAACTGTTTTTT,CASSLAAGGYEKLFF
-,TRBV28,-,TRBJ1-2,TGTGCCAGCAGTTTAATAGGGGCCATTTCTGGCTACACCTTC,CASSLIGAISGYTF
-,TRBV10-2,TRBD1,TRBJ2-6,TGCGCCAGCAGTGAGGGGACAGGGGGCTTTGGGGCCAACGTCCTGACTTTC,CASSEGTGGFGANVLTF
-,TRBV20-1,TRBD1,TRBJ1-2,TGCAGCGGGACAGGGTCGGGTGGCTACACCTTC,CSGTGSGGYTF
few,TRBV6-1,TRBD1,TRBJ1-2,TGTGCCAGCGTCGAGCAGGGGGCGGGAGATGGCTACACCTTC,CASVEQGAGDGYTF
-,TRBV24-1,TRBD1,TRBJ2-2,TGTGCCACCAGTGATTTCAGGGGGTCGAACACCGGGGAGCTGTTTTTT,CATSDFRGSNTGELFF
-,TRBV27,TRBD2,TRBJ2-3,TGTGCCAGCAGTTTAATCGGACTAGCGAAGGGGGCAGATACGCAGTATTTT,CASSLIGLAKGADTQYF
few,TRBV19,-,TRBJ1-5,TGTGCCAGTAGTAACACAGGGACAAATCAGCCCCAGCATTTT,CASSNTGTNQPQHF
-,TRBV18,TRBD1,TRBJ1-1,TGTGCCAGCTCTCCACAGGGGGCGCTTACTGAAGCTTTCTTT,CASSPQGALTEAFF
few,TRBV12-3/TRBV12-4,-,TRBJ2-3,TGTGCCAGCAGTTTAATAGGACACTATCCAGATACGCAGTATTTT,CASSLIGHYPDTQYF
-,TRBV24-1,-,TRBJ2-3,TGTGCCACCAGTGACTCCGGGACGGCTAGCACAGATACGCAGTATTTT,CATSDSGTASTDTQYF
-,TRBV11-3,-,TRBJ2-5,TGTGCCAGCAGCTTAGTTCACGGAGAAGAGACCCAGTACTTC,CASSLVHGEETQYF
few,TRBV4-3,-,TRBJ2-7,TGCGCCAGCAGCCAAGACCCTCGCGGTGAGCAGTACTTC,CASSQDPRGEQYF
few,TRBV6-5,TRBD1,TRBJ1-2,TGTGCCAGCAGTTCTTATATGACAGGGGACGGCTACACCTTC,CASSSYMTGDGYTF
-,TRBV6-1,TRBD1,TRBJ1-5,TGTGCCAGCATGGGACAGCTCAATCAGCCCCAGCATTTT,CASMGQLNQPQHF
few,TRBV10-3,TRBD1,TRBJ2-7,TGTGCCATCAGTGTCCCCGGGACAGGGGGACCCTACGAGCAGTACTTC,CAISVPGTGGPYEQYF
-,TRBV12-3/TRBV12-4,TRBD2,TRBJ2-1,TGTGCCAGCAGTTTTAAGGGGATACCGGGACTAGCGGGAGGAGGAGTAAATGAGCAGTTCTTC,CASSFKGIPGLAGGGVNEQFF
-,TRBV20-1,TRBD2,TRBJ2-5,TGCAGTGCTAGAGAGGAAAGCCCACACGGACTAGCGGGAGGGTCTTCCGGGGAGACCCAGTACTTC,CSAREESPHGLAGGSSGETQYF
few,TRBV6-2/TRBV6-3,-,TRBJ2-2,TGTGCCAGCAGTTACTACGACTATACGAACACCGGGGAGCTGTTTTTT,CASSYYDYTNTGELFF
few,TRBV28,-,TRBJ1-2,TGTGCCAGCAGTTTTTTGGGAAACTATGGCTACACCTTC,CASSFLGNYGYTF
few,TRBV6-6,-,TRBJ1-1,TGTGCCAGCAGTTACTCGTCCAGGAACACTGAAGCTTTCTTT,CASSYSSRNTEAFF
-,TRBV6-2/TRBV6-3,-,TRBJ2-1,TGTGCCAGCAGCCCAGCCCACGAGCAGTTCTTC,CASSPAHEQFF
once,TRBV28,TRBD2,TRBJ2-7,TGTGCCAGCAGTTTATCGGGAGGGGCCTACGAGCAGTACTTC,CASSLSGGAYEQYF
few,TRBV20-1,-,TRBJ1-5,TGCAGTGCCACCGACAGGATCCACAATCAGCCCCAGCATTTT,CSATDRIHNQPQHF
-,TRBV4-3,-,TRBJ1-6,TGCGCCAGCAGCCTACCCGGGGCAGGGCCGAGGGGCTATTCACCCCTCCACTTT,CASSLPGAGPRGYSPLHF
medium-sized,TRBV12-3/TRBV12-4,-,TRBJ2-6,TGTGCCAGCAGCAACTCTGGGGCCAACGTCCTGACTTTC,CASSNSGANVLTF
-,TRBV18,-,TRBJ2-1,TGTGCCAGCTCACCGCTTAGGGACGGAGGGTCCTACAATGAGCAGTTCTTC,CASSPLRDGGSYNEQFF
-,TRBV14,-,TRBJ2-5,TGTGCCAGCTCGGTCAGGCCTAGGGTGGAGACCCAGTACTTC,CASSVRPRVETQYF